This TCR beta chain appears in the sequencing data of a study of metastatic and nonmetastatic thyroid tumors. Whole-study context: Repertoire comparisons spanned blood and tumor or nodule tissue from malignant and benign thyroid patients. Study-wide findings and caveats: Reports indicated that malignant thyroid tumors showed significantly higher TCR beta diversity than benign nodules did, in blood and tumor.

No patient had received any treatment before thyroid surgery. This CDR3 comprises 14 residues. V shed 5 bases and J 8 bases; nucleotides not matched to a gene: 9. Germline V lookup: CDR1 LNHDA, CDR2 SQIVND (reference sequence). Using MiXCR, TCRdb reanalyzed the PCR reads. The data contain some 15,000 clones, 15% to 18% of them singletons. This clone was found many times. The antigen remains undetermined. The sequencing input was blood. The source is a female donor with papillary thyroid cancer or a benign thyroid nodule (not recorded which). Some clones in this sample may be carry-over from other donors' samples. The chain uses TRBV19 and TRBJ1-5, with 7 bases identical to TRBD1. CDR3 in DNA: TGTGCCAGTAGTGGACAGACAGGGACGGAGCCCCAGCATTTT. It is translated as CASSGQTGTEPQHF.